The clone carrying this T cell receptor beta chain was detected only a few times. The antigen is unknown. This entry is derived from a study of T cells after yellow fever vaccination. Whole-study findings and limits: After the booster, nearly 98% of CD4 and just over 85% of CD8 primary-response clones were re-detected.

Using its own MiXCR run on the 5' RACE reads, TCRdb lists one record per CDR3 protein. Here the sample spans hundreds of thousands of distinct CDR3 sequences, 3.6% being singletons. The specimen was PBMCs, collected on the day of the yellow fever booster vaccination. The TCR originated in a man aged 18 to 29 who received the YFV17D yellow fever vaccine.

CDR3 loop: CASSYKLGQGKVRETQYF. The CDR3 nucleotides are TGTGCCAGCAGTTACAAGTTGGGACAGGGTAAAGTTCGAGAGACCCAGTACTTC. The chain is built from TRBV6-2 or TRBV6-3 and TRBJ2-5; TRBD1 aligns across 9 bases. There are 18 residues in the CDR3. CDR1 MNHEY and CDR2 SVGEGT come from the germline V gene. Trimming cost V 2 bases and J 4 bases; bases outside gene matches: 14.